This TCR beta chain was identified in a study of blood T cell repertoires in COVID-19. Overall study: Sources were T cells, B-cell-depleted T cells, or PBMCs; the material itself was cDNA or gDNA.

The germline V and J ends were trimmed by 6 bases and 6 bases, with 18 bases remaining between them. The germline CDR1 and CDR2 sequences are KGHSH and LQKENI. This CDR3 has 14 amino acids. Assay: immunoSEQ multiplex PCR; the TCRdb copy retains only in-frame clones and omits some. The sample includes hundreds of thousands of clones, roughly 90% of them seen just once. Membership in each cohort depended on participant-reported clinical history. Two negative PCRs, clearance, or symptom resolution were required of recovered Cohort 3 donors. This receptor was taken from a woman aged 25 to 45 who had recovered from COVID-19. Material: PBMCs or T cells enriched from blood (not recorded which). The rearrangement joins TRBV18 to TRBJ2-7; a possible D gene is TRBD2 (5 bases). The CDR3 loop reads CASSSLGITSEQYF. In nucleotides, the CDR3 is TGTGCCAGCTCTTCTCTAGGGATTACTAGCGAGCAGTACTTC.